The sequence of this T cell receptor (beta chain) was determined in a study of early T cells in non-severe SARS-CoV-2 infection. This clonotype was observed at least ten times. The CDR3 sequence is 12 residues long. CDR1 is SQVTM and CDR2 is ANQGSEA in the germline V gene. V lost 7 bases and J lost 3, with 12 bases in between. TCRdb re-derived calls from the 5' RACE reads in MiXCR, one entry per CDR3 protein. The table lists about 35,000 distinct CDR3 sequences, about 8% of them singletons. This receptor was identified in an adult who was a healthcare worker with PCR-confirmed SARS-CoV-2 infection or an uninfected control (not recorded which). This chain connects TRBV29-1 to TRBJ1-1, with D maybe TRBD1 (6 bases). The sample was whole blood, taken at baseline. The CDR3 coding sequence is TGCAGCGCCCCGGACAGTCACACTGAAGCTTTCTTT. Translation: CSAPDSHTEAFF. The full variable domain, with the rest looked up from reference TRBV29-1 and TRBJ1-1, is SAVISQKPSRDICQRGTSLTIQCQVDSQVTMMFWYRQQPGQSLTLIATANQGSEATYESGFVIDKFPISRPNLTFSTLTVSNMSPEDSSIYLCSAPDSHTEAFFGQGTRLTVV.